A single sample is the source of the 17 T cell receptor beta chains below, sequenced in a study of CD8 T cell repertoires and HIV-1 epitope variants. Libraries were prepared by immunoSEQ multiplex PCR; TCRdb keeps only in-frame clonotypes and omits some of them. Of several thousand clones detected, around 69% appear once; the ten largest clones hold about 39%. These receptors have no identified antigens. The specimen sequenced was cultured CD8+ T cells derived from PBMCs. These receptors were obtained from a male donor with HIV.

This clone is classed as medium-sized. J is TRBJ1-5 and V is TRBV6-5; maybe TRBD1 (6 bases). V lost 5 bases, J lost 5 bases, and 16 bases lay in between. CDR1 and CDR2 from the germline V gene are MNHEY and SVGAGI. This CDR3 comprises 15 residues. The DNA of the CDR3 is TGTGCCAGCAGTGGGGGGCAGGGGATACATCAGCCCCAGCATTTT. It yields the protein CASSGGQGIHQPQHF.

This clone was found once. The chain employs TRBV30 and TRBJ1-6; D perhaps matches TRBD1 (5 bases). Trimming removed 0 bases at V and 8 bases at J, with 8 bases between. The CDR3 is 13 residues long. CDR1 GTSNPN and CDR2 SVGIG come from the germline V gene (reference sequence). The chain's CDR3 is CAWSVQGDSPLHF. The CDR3 DNA sequence: TGTGCCTGGAGTGTACAAGGGGATTCACCCCTCCACTTT. The variable domain in full, completed from reference TRBV30 and TRBJ1-6, reads SQTIHQWPATLVQPVGSPLSLECTVEGTSNPNLYWYRQAAGRGLQLLFYSVGIGQISSEVPQNLSASRPQDRQFILSSKKLLLSDSGFYLCAWSVQGDSPLHFGNGTRLTVT.

V is TRBV6-5 and J is TRBJ2-7; the D gene is possibly TRBD2 (5 bases). This CDR3 comprises 14 residues. Germline assignment: CDR1 MNHEY and CDR2 SVGAGI. V was pared by 3 bases and J by 0 bases, with 9 bases between. Here the CDR3 reads CASSYLRDSYEQYF. The CDR3 nucleotides read TGTGCCAGCAGTTATCTTCGGGACTCCTACGAGCAGTACTTC.

The CDR3 nucleotides are TGCGCCAGCAGCCAAGATCCCCCAGACTTGGACTATGGCTACACCTTC. This codes for CASSQDPPDLDYGYTF. This sequence joins TRBV5-2 and TRBJ1-2. TRBV5-2 is recorded as a pseudogene. This CDR3 contains 16 residues.

This clone was detected only once. A read error likely explains this, since a far larger clone differs by one base. This chain uses TRBV28 with TRBJ1-2; no clear D gene. The CDR3 totals 16 residues. Germline CDR1 and CDR2: MDHEN and SYDVKM. The V and J ends lost 8 bases and 4 bases respectively, with 23 bases between them. The CDR3 nucleotides are TGTGCCAGCGGCTTATATCCCTTGGACCTTAGCTATGGCTACACCTTC. Translated: CASGLYPLDLSYGYTF.

This clone came up a few times. This rearrangement joins TRBV11-2 to TRBJ1-5; no firm D call. The CDR3 is 14 residues long. CDR1 and CDR2 from the germline V gene are SGHAT and FQNNGV. Trimming pared 5 bases from V and 9 bases from J, leaving 17 bases between. The CDR3 here is CASSPDPLVRPQHF. The CDR3 region has the DNA TGTGCCAGCAGCCCCGACCCACTGGTCCGGCCCCAGCATTTT.

The rearrangement uses TRBV5-1 and TRBJ2-7; D remains ambiguous. Germline values: CDR1 SGHRS, CDR2 YFSETQ. The CDR3 extends over 13 amino acids. Deletions cut 4 bases from V and 5 bases from J, with 13 bases between. The CDR3 loop reads CASSAGPANEQYF. CDR3 bases: TGCGCCAGCAGCGCCGGGCCGGCGAACGAGCAGTACTTC. The full variable domain, in which reference TRBV5-1 and TRBJ2-7 provide the parts outside the CDR3, is KAGVTQTPRYLIKTRGQQVTLSCSPISGHRSVSWYQQTPGQGLQFLFEYFSETQRNKGNFPGRFSGRQFSNSRSEMNVSTLELGDSALYLCASSAGPANEQYFGPGTRLTVT.

The chain combines TRBV2 with TRBJ2-1; the match to TRBD1 covers 7 bases. This CDR3 has 14 amino acids. The germline CDR1 and CDR2 sequences are SNHLY and FYNNEI. V shed 6 bases, J shed 3 bases, and the junction held 5 bases outside the gene matches. In nucleotides, the CDR3 is TGTGCCAGCAGACTAACAGGGGACTACAATGAGCAGTTCTTC. Amino acid sequence: CASRLTGDYNEQFF. Using reference TRBV2 and TRBJ2-1 for the parts outside the CDR3, the full variable domain is EPEVTQTPSHQVTQMGQEVILRCVPISNHLYFYWYRQILGQKVEFLVSFYNNEISEKSEIFDDQFSVERPDGSNFTLKIRSTKLEDSAMYFCASRLTGDYNEQFFGPGTRLTVL.

This clone came up once. This sequence joins TRBV27 and TRBJ1-6, with D hard to call. Trimming removed 2 bases at V and 0 bases at J, with 5 bases between. Germline CDR1 reads MNHEY; CDR2 reads SMNVEV (reference sequence). The CDR3 has 15 amino acids. Written as DNA, the CDR3 is TGTGCCAGCAGTTTACCCCCCTCCTATAATTCACCCCTCCACTTT. Encoded protein: CASSLPPSYNSPLHF.

The rearrangement uses TRBV7-8 and TRBJ2-2; 10 bases fit TRBD2. With V trimmed by 5 bases and J by 4 bases, 4 bases remained unmatched. Germline V CDR1 and CDR2: SGHVS, FQNEAQ. This CDR3 spans 15 amino acids. This CDR3 reads CASSLTSGLTGELFF. The DNA of the CDR3 is TGTGCCAGCAGCCTGACTAGCGGGCTCACCGGGGAGCTGTTTTTT.

The chain links TRBV6-1 to TRBJ2-1; D remains unclear. CDR1 MNHNS and CDR2 SASEGT come from the germline V gene. This CDR3 has 8 residues. The CDR3 reads CAWNEQFF. Written as DNA, the CDR3 is TGTGCATGGAATGAGCAGTTCTTC.

This chain joins TRBV4-2 and TRBJ2-5, with TRBD2 matching 12 bases. The J call may be incorrect, as the DNA end agrees better with TRBJ2-7. Germline assignment: CDR1 LGHNA and CDR2 YNFKEQ. The CDR3 has 18 amino acids. This chain's CDR3 is CASSQDPSGGEYSYEQYF. The CDR3 DNA sequence: TGTGCCAGCAGCCAAGACCCTAGCGGGGGGGAATACTCCTACGAGCAGTACTTC.

This clone was seen only a few times. The chain links TRBV9 to TRBJ1-1; D gene unclear. The CDR3 is 13 amino acids. CDR1 and CDR2 (germline): SGDLS, YYNGEE. Trimming stripped 3 bases from V and 1 base from J, with 7 bases between. Written as DNA, the CDR3 is TGTGCCAGCAGCGAACAGAAGAACACTGAAGCTTTCTTT. Translation gives CASSEQKNTEAFF.

The CDR3 nucleotides are TGTGCCAGCAGCTCCCGGACCGCACCGGAAAACATTCAGTACTTC. Protein product: CASSSRTAPENIQYF. The genes are TRBV7-9 and TRBJ2-4; D is ambiguous. The V gene lost 4 bases and the J gene lost 5 bases, with 15 bases spanning the gap. Germline CDR1 is SEHNR and CDR2 is FQNEAQ (reference sequence). The CDR3 spans 15 residues.

In its sample, this clone was seen a few times. J is TRBJ1-1 and V is TRBV11-1; D is unclear. The CDR3 consists of 13 residues. Trimming removed 3 bases from V and 5 bases from J, with 10 bases in between. CDR1 SGHAT and CDR2 FQDESV come from the germline V gene (reference sequence). CDR3 sequence: CASSLASWTEAFF. The CDR3 coding sequence is TGTGCCAGCAGCTTGGCGAGTTGGACTGAAGCTTTCTTT.

This clone has a handful of counts. The chain is built from TRBV19 and TRBJ1-5, with D unresolved. The V gene's germline CDR1 is LNHDA and CDR2 SQIVND (reference sequence). The CDR3 sequence is 14 residues long. V lost 7 bases to trimming and J lost 2 bases, with 12 bases between them. CDR3 sequence: CASTIFNGNQPQHF. DNA of the CDR3: TGTGCCAGTACTATTTTTAATGGCAATCAGCCCCAGCATTTT.

The chain carries TRBV28 and TRBJ2-7; D ambiguous. V was shortened by 5 bases and J by 4 bases, with 9 bases between the two germline ends. The CDR3 runs to 12 residues. Germline V gene lookup returns CDR1 MDHEN and CDR2 SYDVKM. The CDR3 sequence: CASSEDRYEQYF. As DNA, the CDR3 is TGTGCCAGCAGTGAGGATCGGTACGAGCAGTACTTC.